This T cell receptor beta chain is from a study of identical twins (TCRdb year 2016). Regarding the research as a whole: To test whether fetal clonotypes persist, this study deep-sequenced TCR alpha and beta repertoires from monozygotic twins, from unrelated adults of various ages, and from cord blood. To rule out contamination, replicate twin experiments were performed at different times with different library preparation protocols. Broad study findings and their caveats: In monozygotic twins, out-of-frame TCR alpha sharing was systematically underestimated by recombination models, although the models agreed with sharing between unrelated individuals. Because the same donors could not be followed over many years, the conclusions depended on cross-sectional statistical analysis. Compared with coincidental sharing between unrelated individuals, out-of-frame TCR alpha sequences shared between twins showed an excess of sequences with low generation probability. In beta out-of-frame sequences, excess twin sharing was weaker, because having fewer shared sequences lowered the signal-to-noise ratio. Zero-insertion analyses could be partly confounded by invariant T cells such as MAIT and iNKT, though diverse VJ usage argued against such confounding for most clonotypes. Abundant cord blood beta clonotypes carried fewer insertions; young adult naive repertoires showed a weaker similar trend, while memory repertoires showed none.

For CDR1 and CDR2, the germline V gene lists LGHNA and YNFKEQ. Unmatched junction bases come to 11, with V trimmed by 4 bases and J by 1 base. The CDR3 spans 18 residues, from the cysteine through the phenylalanine. Just the 54-base CDR3 DNA is kept, in frame starting at base 1. Library prep was done by 5' RACE. Sequencing relied on an Illumina HiSeq 2000. Template switching added a universal primer binding site, and the final cDNA carried a unique molecular identifier that allowed TCR cDNA molecules to be counted accurately. First-strand cDNA for TCR alpha and beta chains was synthesized from specific primers in the conserved constant-segment region. To control for contamination, each cDNA library was double barcoded with a SMART-Mk sample barcode plus Illumina barcodes. TruSeq adapter sequences along with Illumina sample barcodes were introduced in two successive PCR steps. The Illumina HiSeq platform was used with custom primers to sequence TCR alpha and beta cDNA libraries. The authors' analysis ran thus. Raw reads were processed with MiGEC to extract unique molecular identifiers, and MiXCR was used to determine CDR3 positions. For each individual, recombination models were inferred using an EM algorithm with the repgenHMM and IGoR tools. Shared clonotype analysis was performed with the tcR package in R, normalizing sharing by the product of cloneset sizes. To study raw recombination without the effects of thymic and clonal selection, out-of-frame nonproductive sequences were analyzed. The public reads were quality trimmed at Q25 with fastp and then assembled into clones with MiXCR by TCRdb, keeping productive beta chains. Identical CDR3 protein sequences are pooled into one entry, listed with their most common genes and DNA. TCRdb, not the authors, supplied the V and J calls. Present in this sample are 1.5 million to 2 million distinct CDR3 sequences, about 32% of which were seen just once. The ten largest clones represent 0.25% to 0.3% of the sample.

Every donor was a healthy Caucasian. On this clonotype itself: What this receptor recognizes is not known. Per-base quality was not reported, and no clone a single base away is much larger than it.

Sequenced material: cord blood. The receptor chain draws on TRBV4-2 and TRBJ2-5; TRBD2 lines up with 11 middle nucleotides. This receptor was taken from a newborn girl in good health. The DNA is as follows: TGTGCCAGCAGCCTCGGGGTAGCGGGAGGGCCGGGCCAAGAGACCCAGTACTTC. It encodes CASSLGVAGGPGQETQYF.